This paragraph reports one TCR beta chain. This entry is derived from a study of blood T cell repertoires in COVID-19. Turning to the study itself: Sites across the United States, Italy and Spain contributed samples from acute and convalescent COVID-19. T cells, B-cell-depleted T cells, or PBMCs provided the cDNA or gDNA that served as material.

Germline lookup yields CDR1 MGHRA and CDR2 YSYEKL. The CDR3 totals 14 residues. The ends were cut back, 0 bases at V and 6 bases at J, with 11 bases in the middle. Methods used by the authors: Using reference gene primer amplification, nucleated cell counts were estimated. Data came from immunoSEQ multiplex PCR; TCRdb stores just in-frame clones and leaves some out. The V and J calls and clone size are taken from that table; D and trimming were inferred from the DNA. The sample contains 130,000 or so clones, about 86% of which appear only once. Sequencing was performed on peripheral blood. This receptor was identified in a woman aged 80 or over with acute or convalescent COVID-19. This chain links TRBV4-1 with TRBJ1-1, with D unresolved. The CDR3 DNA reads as TGCGCCAGCAGCCAAGAAGAGGTGTCCCCTGAAGCTTTCTTT. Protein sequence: CASSQEEVSPEAFF.